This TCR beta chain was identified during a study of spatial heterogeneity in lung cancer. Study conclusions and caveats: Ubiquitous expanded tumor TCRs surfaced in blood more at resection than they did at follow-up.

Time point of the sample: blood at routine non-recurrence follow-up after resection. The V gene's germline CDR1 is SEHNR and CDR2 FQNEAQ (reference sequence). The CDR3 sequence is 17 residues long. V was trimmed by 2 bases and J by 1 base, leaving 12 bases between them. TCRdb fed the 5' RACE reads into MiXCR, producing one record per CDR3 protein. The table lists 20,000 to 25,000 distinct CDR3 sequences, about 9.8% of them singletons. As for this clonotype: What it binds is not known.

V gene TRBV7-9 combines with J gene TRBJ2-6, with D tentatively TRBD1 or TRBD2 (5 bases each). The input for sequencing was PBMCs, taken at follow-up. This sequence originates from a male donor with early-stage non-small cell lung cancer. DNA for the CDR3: TGTGCCAGCAGCTTACAGGGAGCTACTTCTGGGGCCAACGTCCTGACTTTC. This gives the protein CASSLQGATSGANVLTF.